This TCR beta chain comes out of a study of response to subunit inactivated influenza vaccine. Germline V gene data show CDR1 as SEHNR and CDR2 as FQNEAQ (reference sequence). The CDR3 covers 12 residues. Trimming cost V 5 bases and J 8 bases, with 10 bases left between them. MiXCR, applied by TCRdb to the RT-PCR reads, yields one record per CDR3 protein. The profile shows about 610,000 distinct CDR3 sequences, about 14% of them singletons. General observations from the study: Few additional T cells are recruited per seasonal influenza vaccination, authors suggested.

A few counts support this clonotype. No antigen is known for it. The rearrangement joins TRBV7-9 to TRBJ2-1; D gene uncertain. The source of this sequence is a man in his fifties or sixties who received an inactivated influenza vaccine. This sample comprised PBMCs from blood, obtained roughly 13 days after vaccination. The CDR3 loop reads CASSAKLDEQFF. CDR3 sequence (DNA): TGTGCCAGCAGCGCAAAGCTGGATGAGCAGTTCTTC. Complete variable domain (other parts from reference TRBV7-9 and TRBJ2-1): DTGVSQNPRHKITKRGQNVTFRCDPISEHNRLYWYRQTLGQGPEFLTYFQNEAQLEKSRLLSDRFSAERPKGSFSTLEIQRTEQGDSAMYLCASSAKLDEQFFGPGTRLTVL.